This T cell receptor beta chain was sequenced during a study of blood T cell repertoires in COVID-19 (dated by TCRdb to the early 2020s). Regarding the complete study: The collaborator samples originated in the United States, Italy and Spain and spanned the acute and convalescent phases of COVID-19. The samples were drawn from two sources: the first 160 participants of the ongoing ImmuneRACE study, and 950 to 1,500 subjects contributed by 6 global collaborators. The repertoires were released in a freely available public database intended as a resource for research on the immune response to SARS-CoV-2. Where available, HLA class I and class II types were taken from metadata supplied by the sample provider and were not determined by assay-based typing. The material from the prospective study consisted of cDNA or gDNA derived from T cells, B-cell-depleted T cells, or PBMCs. The sample metadata nearly always contained a de-identified subject ID, COVID-19 status, age in years and sex. Deeply sampled blood TCRbeta repertoires from subjects exposed to, actively infected with, or recovered from COVID-19 were included in the dataset. General conclusions and limits of the study: The amount of clinical and demographic metadata varied by source and participant and was provided uncurated.

V gives up 4 bases and J gives up 8 bases, and the segment between their germline ends measures 10 bases. Reading the germline V gene gives CDR1 SGHRS and CDR2 YFSETQ. The CDR3 holds 13 amino acids from the cysteine to the phenylalanine. Only the CDR3 DNA is retained, 39 bases long and in frame from the first base. The immunoSEQ Assay, a bias-controlled multiplex PCR, was used to amplify TCRbeta CDR3 regions from genomic DNA. As for how the authors treated the data: Within the assay, amplification of reference gene primers was used to estimate how many nucleated cells each sample contained. Sequence reads were collapsed and filtered to measure the absolute abundance of every unique TCRbeta CDR3 rearrangement. For each sample, productive Simpson clonality was calculated as the square root of Simpson's diversity index over productive rearrangements. The clones in this table, taken by TCRdb from immuneACCESS, are in-frame only. Not every clone is retained; where verified, under half of the shortfall comes from an unresolved V gene, and the cause of the rest is unknown. V and J calls and clone size come straight from that table; D and trimming were deduced from the DNA. The sample data list hundreds of thousands of clones, and approximately 90% of these were observed just once. The ten top clones hold around 0.85% of the sample.

In Seattle, one collaborating source enrolled patients while the infection was active and tracked those patients longitudinally over the course of disease. The collaborating institutions used their own protocols to collect whole blood in K2EDTA tubes. For TCRbeta analysis, collaborators shipped samples as frozen whole blood, isolated PBMCs, or DNA extracted from either of those sample types. To note about this clone: Its antigen is not yet known. No base qualities exist here, and no much larger clone lies one base off it.

The clonotype was recovered from a man in his 60s with COVID-19, enrolled during active disease. The material sequenced was peripheral blood. The chain is made from TRBV5-1 and TRBJ1-6; no D gene can be assigned with confidence. The CDR3: CASSADADSPLHF. Read as DNA, the sequence is TGCGCCAGCAGCGCAGACGCGGATTCACCCCTCCACTTT.